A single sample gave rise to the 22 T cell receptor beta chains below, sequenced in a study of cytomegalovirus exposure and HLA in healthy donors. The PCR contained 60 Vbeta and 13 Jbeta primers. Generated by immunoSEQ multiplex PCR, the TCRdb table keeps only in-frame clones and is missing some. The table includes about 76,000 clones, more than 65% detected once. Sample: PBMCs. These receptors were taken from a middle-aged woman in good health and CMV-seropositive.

The CDR3 loop reads CASSLGGQQPQHF. CDR3 nucleotide sequence: TGTGCCAGCAGTCTAGGGGGCCAGCAGCCCCAGCATTTT. The chain is built from TRBV28 and TRBJ1-5, with 7 bases fitting TRBD1. With 5 bases clipped from V and 7 bases from J, the junction kept 5 bases outside the gene matches. The CDR3 extends over 13 amino acids. CDR1 MDHEN and CDR2 SYDVKM come from the germline V gene. Combining the CDR3 with reference TRBV28 and TRBJ1-5 gives the whole variable domain DVKVTQSSRYLVKRTGEKVFLECVQDMDHENMFWYRQDPGLGLRLIYFSYDVKMKEKGDIPEGYSVSREKKERFSLILESASTNQTSMYLCASSLGGQQPQHFGDGTRLSIL.

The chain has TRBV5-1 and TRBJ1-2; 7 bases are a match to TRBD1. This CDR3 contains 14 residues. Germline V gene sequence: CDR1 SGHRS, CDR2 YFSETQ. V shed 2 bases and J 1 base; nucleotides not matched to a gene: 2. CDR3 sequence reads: CASSLTGDNYGYTF. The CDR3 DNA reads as TGCGCCAGCAGCTTAACAGGGGATAACTATGGCTACACCTTC.

The CDR3 here is CASSYRDTQYF. In nucleotides, the CDR3 is TGTGCCAGCAGTTATAGAGATACGCAGTATTTT. The chain combines TRBV25-1 with TRBJ2-3; D remains unclear. The V end was cut by 5 bases, the J end by 5 bases, with 5 bases between. Germline V CDR1 and CDR2: MGHDK, SYGVNS. The CDR3 contains 11 residues.

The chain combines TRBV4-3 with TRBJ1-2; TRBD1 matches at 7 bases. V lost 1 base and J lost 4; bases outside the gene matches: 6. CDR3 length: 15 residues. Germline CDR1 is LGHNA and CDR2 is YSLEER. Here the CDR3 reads CASSQGTDRIYGYTF. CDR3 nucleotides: TGCGCCAGCAGCCAAGGAACGGACAGGATCTATGGCTACACCTTC.

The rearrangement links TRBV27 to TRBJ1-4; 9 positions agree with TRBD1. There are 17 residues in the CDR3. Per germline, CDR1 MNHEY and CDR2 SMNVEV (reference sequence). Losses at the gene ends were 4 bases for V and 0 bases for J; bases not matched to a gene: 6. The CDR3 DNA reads TGTGCCAGCAGTTCCCCGGGACAGGGTGCAACTAATGAAAAACTGTTTTTT. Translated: CASSSPGQGATNEKLFF.

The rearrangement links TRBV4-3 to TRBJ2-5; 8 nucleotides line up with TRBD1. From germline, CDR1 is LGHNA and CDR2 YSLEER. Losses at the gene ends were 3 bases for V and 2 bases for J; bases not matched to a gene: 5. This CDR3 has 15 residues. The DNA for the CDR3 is TGCGCCAGCAGCCAGCAGCAGGGGGCTCAAGAGACCCAGTACTTC. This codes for CASSQQQGAQETQYF.

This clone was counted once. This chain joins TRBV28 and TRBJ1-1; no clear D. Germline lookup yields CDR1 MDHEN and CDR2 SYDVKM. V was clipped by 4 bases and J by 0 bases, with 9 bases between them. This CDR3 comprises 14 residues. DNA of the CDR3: TGTGCCAGCAGTTCGATTGCTATGAACACTGAAGCTTTCTTT. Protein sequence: CASSSIAMNTEAFF.

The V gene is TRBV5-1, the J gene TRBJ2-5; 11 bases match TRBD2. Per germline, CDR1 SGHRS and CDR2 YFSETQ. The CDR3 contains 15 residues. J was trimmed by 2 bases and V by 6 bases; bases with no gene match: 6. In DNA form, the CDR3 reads TGCGCCAGCATCGCTAGCGGGGGGTGGCAAGAGACCCAGTACTTC. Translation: CASIASGGWQETQYF.

CDR3 sequence reads: CASSFTGASNQPQHF. Here the CDR3 DNA reads TGTGCCAGCAGCTTCACAGGGGCGAGCAATCAGCCCCAGCATTTT. This chain uses TRBV7-2 with TRBJ1-5; 7 bases are a match to TRBD1. This CDR3 has 15 residues. After removal of 3 bases from V and 1 base from J, the junction contained 3 bases not matched to a gene. Germline V gives CDR1 SGHTA, CDR2 FQGNSA. The variable domain in full, completed from reference TRBV7-2 and TRBJ1-5, reads GAGVSQSPSNKVTEKGKDVELRCDPISGHTALYWYRQSLGQGLEFLIYFQGNSAPDKSGLPSDRFSAERTGGSVSTLTIQRTQQEDSAVYLCASSFTGASNQPQHFGDGTRLSIL.

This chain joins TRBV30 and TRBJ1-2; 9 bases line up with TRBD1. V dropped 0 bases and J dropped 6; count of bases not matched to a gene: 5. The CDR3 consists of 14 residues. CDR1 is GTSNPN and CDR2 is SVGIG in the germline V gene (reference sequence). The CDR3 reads CAWSVLRQGDGYTF. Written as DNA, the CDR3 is TGTGCCTGGAGTGTACTCCGACAGGGGGATGGCTACACCTTC.

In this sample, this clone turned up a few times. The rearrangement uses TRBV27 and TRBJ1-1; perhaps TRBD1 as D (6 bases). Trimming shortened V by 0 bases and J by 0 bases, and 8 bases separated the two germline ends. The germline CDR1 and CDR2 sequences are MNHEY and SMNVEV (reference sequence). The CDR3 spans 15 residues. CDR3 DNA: TGTGCCAGCAGTTTATCCGGGACACTGAACACTGAAGCTTTCTTT. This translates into CASSLSGTLNTEAFF.

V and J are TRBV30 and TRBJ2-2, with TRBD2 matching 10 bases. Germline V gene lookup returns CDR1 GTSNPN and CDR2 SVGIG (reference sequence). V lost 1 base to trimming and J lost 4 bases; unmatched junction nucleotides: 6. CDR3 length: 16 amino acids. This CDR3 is CAWSGLAGASTGELFF. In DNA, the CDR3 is TGTGCCTGGAGTGGTCTAGCGGGAGCTAGCACCGGGGAGCTGTTTTTT.

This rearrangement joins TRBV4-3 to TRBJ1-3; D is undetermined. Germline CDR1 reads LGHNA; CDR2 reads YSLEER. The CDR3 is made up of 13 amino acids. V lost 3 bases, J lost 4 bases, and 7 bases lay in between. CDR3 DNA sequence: TGCGCCAGCAGCCAGGTAGTAGGAAACACCATATATTTT. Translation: CASSQVVGNTIYF.

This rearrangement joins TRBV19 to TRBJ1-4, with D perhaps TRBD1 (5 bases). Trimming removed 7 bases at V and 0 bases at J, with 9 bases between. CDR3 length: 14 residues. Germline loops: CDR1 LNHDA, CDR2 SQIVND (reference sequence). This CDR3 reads CASTGHTTNEKLFF. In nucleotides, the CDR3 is TGTGCCAGTACAGGGCATACAACTAATGAAAAACTGTTTTTT.

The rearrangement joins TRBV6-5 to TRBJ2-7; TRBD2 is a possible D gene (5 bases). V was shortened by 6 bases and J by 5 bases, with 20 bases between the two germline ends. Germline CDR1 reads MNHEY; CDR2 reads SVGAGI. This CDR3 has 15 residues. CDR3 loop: CASSRARADTNEQYF. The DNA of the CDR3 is TGTGCCAGCAGCCGAGCGAGGGCTGATACGAACGAGCAGTACTTC.

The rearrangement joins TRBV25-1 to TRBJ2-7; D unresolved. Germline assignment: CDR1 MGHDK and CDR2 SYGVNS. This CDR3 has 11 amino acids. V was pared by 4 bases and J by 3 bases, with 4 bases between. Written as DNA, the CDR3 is TGTGCCAGCAGTGTAAACTACGAGCAGTACTTC. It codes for CASSVNYEQYF.

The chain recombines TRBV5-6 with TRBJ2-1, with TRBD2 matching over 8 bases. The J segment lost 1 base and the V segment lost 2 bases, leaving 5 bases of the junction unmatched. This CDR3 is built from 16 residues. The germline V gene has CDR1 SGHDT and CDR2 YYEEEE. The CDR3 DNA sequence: TGTGCCAGCAGCTTCTACAGCGGGAGTTCCTACAATGAGCAGTTCTTC. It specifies CASSFYSGSSYNEQFF.

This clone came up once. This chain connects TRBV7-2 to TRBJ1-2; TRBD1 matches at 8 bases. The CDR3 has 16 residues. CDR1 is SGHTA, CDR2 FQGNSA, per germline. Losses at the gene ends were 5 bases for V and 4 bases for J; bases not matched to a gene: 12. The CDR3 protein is CASSPWGGDRLYGYTF. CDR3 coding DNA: TGTGCCAGCAGCCCCTGGGGGGGGGACAGGCTCTATGGCTACACCTTC.

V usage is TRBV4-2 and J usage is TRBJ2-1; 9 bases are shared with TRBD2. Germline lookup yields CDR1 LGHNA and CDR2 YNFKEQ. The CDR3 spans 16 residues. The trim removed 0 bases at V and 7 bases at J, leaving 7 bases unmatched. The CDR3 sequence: CASSQDRSGGRNEQFF. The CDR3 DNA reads TGTGCCAGCAGCCAAGATCGGAGCGGGGGGCGGAATGAGCAGTTCTTC.

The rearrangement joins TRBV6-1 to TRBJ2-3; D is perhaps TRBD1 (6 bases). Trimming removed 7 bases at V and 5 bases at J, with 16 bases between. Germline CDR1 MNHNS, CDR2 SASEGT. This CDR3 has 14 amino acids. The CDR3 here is CASMITGLIDTQYF. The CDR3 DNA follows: TGTGCCAGCATGATCACAGGGTTGATAGATACGCAGTATTTT.

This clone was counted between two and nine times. CDR3: CASSRTGNYGYTF. In DNA form, the CDR3 reads TGTGCCAGCAGTAGGACAGGGAACTATGGCTACACCTTC. V is TRBV6-4 and J is TRBJ1-2, with 8 bases identical to TRBD1. Unmatched junction bases numbered 1, after V lost 5 bases and J lost 2 bases. The length of the CDR3 is 13 residues. Germline CDR1 and CDR2: MRHNA and SNTAGT.

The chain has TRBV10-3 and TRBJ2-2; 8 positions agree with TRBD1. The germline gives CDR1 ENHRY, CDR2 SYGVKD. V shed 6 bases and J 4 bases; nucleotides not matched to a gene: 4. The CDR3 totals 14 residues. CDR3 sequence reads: CAIRETGGTGELFF. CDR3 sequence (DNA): TGTGCCATCAGGGAAACAGGGGGCACCGGGGAGCTGTTTTTT.